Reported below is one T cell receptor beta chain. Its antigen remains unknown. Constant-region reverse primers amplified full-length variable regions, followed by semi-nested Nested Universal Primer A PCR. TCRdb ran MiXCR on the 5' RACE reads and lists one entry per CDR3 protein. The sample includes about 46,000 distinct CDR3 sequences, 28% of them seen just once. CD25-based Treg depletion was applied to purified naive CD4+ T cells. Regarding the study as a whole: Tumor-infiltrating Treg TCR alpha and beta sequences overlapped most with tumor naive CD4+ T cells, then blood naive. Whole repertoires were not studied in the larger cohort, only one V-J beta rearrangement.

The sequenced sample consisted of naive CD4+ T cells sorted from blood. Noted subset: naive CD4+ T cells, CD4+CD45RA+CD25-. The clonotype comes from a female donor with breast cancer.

CDR3 sequence (DNA): TGTGCCAGCAGCGTCGAAGGGACAGGGGGATCACCCCTCCACTTT. Its protein product is CASSVEGTGGSPLHF. The J gene is TRBJ1-6, the V gene TRBV9; 11 bases line up with TRBD1. The V and J ends lost 2 bases and 10 bases, in that order; junction bases with no gene match: 5. This CDR3 is built from 15 residues. In germline, CDR1 is SGDLS, CDR2 YYNGEE.